This T cell receptor beta chain originates from a study of T-cell memory formation after mild COVID-19. Study background: TCR clusters were largely donor specific.

Study-level findings and limits: Balance between CD4 and CD8 was seen in clones contracting day 15 to 85, and a CD4+ lean was seen in later expanders.

Sample barcodes and UMIs were carried by the TCR alpha and TCR beta cDNA libraries that 5'RACE generated with constant-segment primers. A single record per CDR3 protein comes from TCRdb applying MiXCR to the 5' RACE reads. The table shows hundreds of thousands of distinct CDR3 sequences, with approximately 19% occurring only once. V was shortened by 7 bases and J by 4 bases, with 7 bases between the two germline ends. The CDR3 length is 11 residues. Germline V gene sequence: CDR1 SGHVT, CDR2 SQSDAQ. This clonotype was seen at least ten times. Its antigen is currently unknown. The sequencing sample was made of PBMCs or a T cell subset sorted from them (not recorded which). This TCR came from an adult woman who had mild COVID-19 (a few samples of this study predate the infection). Cell type and time point are not known. The chain recombines TRBV7-4 with TRBJ1-2, with D uncertain. CDR3 in DNA: TGTGCCAGCAACCTGGCCTATGGCTACACCTTC. Its translation is CASNLAYGYTF. Variable domain in full (rest from reference TRBV7-4 and TRBJ1-2): GAGVSQSPRYKVAKRGRDVALRCDSISGHVTLYWYRQTLGQGSEVLTYSQSDAQRDKSGRPSGRFSAERPERSVSTLKIQRTEQGDSAVYLCASNLAYGYTFGSGTRLTVV.